The 7 T cell receptor beta chains reported below all come from one sample, sequenced in a study of long-term antiretroviral therapy in people with HIV. The assay, immunoSEQ v3.0, was run at survey level. The assay was immunoSEQ multiplex PCR, and TCRdb's table has in-frame clones only and misses some. Counted here are about 24,000 clones, roughly four fifths occurring once; the ten biggest clones make up 23%. The starting material was unsorted PBMCs, obtained 0.4 years after starting antiretroviral therapy. These receptors were obtained from a man aged 45-65 years with HIV.

The chain employs TRBV5-6 and TRBJ1-6; D is undetermined. V lost 0 bases and J lost 9, with 7 bases in between. CDR3 length: 13 residues. Looked up from germline, CDR1 is SGHDT and CDR2 is YYEEEE. CDR3 DNA sequence: TGTGCCAGCAGCTTGGGGGCAGGTTCACCCCTCCACTTT. It translates to CASSLGAGSPLHF.

This chain links TRBV25-1 with TRBJ2-6; 7 nucleotides match TRBD1. V trimming: 0 bases; J trimming: 2 bases; junction bases outside the gene matches: 4. CDR3 length: 17 amino acids. Germline lookup yields CDR1 MGHDK and CDR2 SYGVNS. CDR3 residues: CASSEYKQGPGANVLTF. DNA of the CDR3: TGTGCCAGCAGTGAATATAAACAGGGGCCTGGGGCCAACGTCCTGACTTTC.

The rearrangement uses TRBV18 and TRBJ2-3, with no clear D. Per germline, CDR1 KGHSH and CDR2 LQKENI. The CDR3 is made up of 15 amino acids. With 8 bases removed from V and 3 bases from J, the gap between germline ends came to 18 bases. The CDR3 nucleotides are TGTGCCAGCCGCCTAGGGCACCGGCCGACAGATACGCAGTATTTT. Protein product: CASRLGHRPTDTQYF. The entire variable domain, with the rest obtained from reference TRBV18 and TRBJ2-3, is as follows: NAGVMQNPRHLVRRRGQEARLRCSPMKGHSHVYWYRQLPEEGLKFMVYLQKENIIDESGMPKERFSAEFPKEGPSILRIQQVVRGDSAAYFCASRLGHRPTDTQYFGPGTRLTVL.

This chain links TRBV7-2 with TRBJ2-1; the D gene is possibly TRBD1 (6 bases). V was pared by 1 base and J by 7 bases, with 14 bases between. The CDR3 is 15 amino acids. In germline, CDR1 is SGHTA, CDR2 FQGNSA. CDR3 amino acids: CASSLGGQTWNEQFF. Written as DNA, the CDR3 is TGTGCCAGCAGCTTAGGGGGGCAAACCTGGAATGAGCAGTTCTTC.

The chain carries TRBV4-1 and TRBJ1-1; D is possibly TRBD1 (5 bases). V was clipped by 1 base and J by 5 bases, with 8 bases between them. This CDR3 contains 13 residues. CDR1 is MGHRA and CDR2 is YSYEKL in the germline V gene. CDR3 bases: TGCGCCAGCAGCCAAGGGGGGAATACTGAAGCTTTCTTT. Translation: CASSQGGNTEAFF.

V gene TRBV5-1 combines with J gene TRBJ2-2, with 9 bases identical to TRBD1. The CDR3 length is 15 residues. The J segment lost 5 bases and the V segment lost 7 bases, leaving 9 bases of the junction unmatched. CDR1 and CDR2 from the germline V gene are SGHRS and YFSETQ. CDR3 coding DNA: TGCGCCAGCGCCACACAGGGGGCGCAAACCGGGGAGCTGTTTTTT. Amino acids: CASATQGAQTGELFF.

This chain joins TRBV7-2 and TRBJ2-7; tentatively, D is TRBD1 or TRBD2 (5 bases each). The germline V gene encodes CDR1 SGHTA and CDR2 FQGNSA. The CDR3 is 11 amino acids. Trimming removed 4 bases from V and 6 bases from J, with 7 bases in between. CDR3 sequence: CASSWDGEQYF. The CDR3 nucleotides are TGTGCCAGCAGCTGGGACGGCGAGCAGTACTTC.